Here is one T cell receptor (beta chain) with its context. Its antigen is currently not known. No base-level quality is on record; no much larger clone is a single base apart. The record originates from a study of T cell responses to AZD1222 COVID-19 vaccine listed by TCRdb under 2021. Study-wide context: A total of about 240 trial participants underwent TCR sequencing, of whom 200 to 220 received two doses of AZD1222 and about 26 received two doses of the MenACWY control vaccine. Trial participants were enrolled by age into 18-55, 56-69 and 70-plus year subgroups, with roughly 160, 29 and 62 TCR-sequenced participants respectively.

The time point label of this sample denotes: about 28 days (+/-7) after the second vaccine dose. Because spike-specific TCR depth and breadth did not differ between the two schedules, AZD1222 recipients who got a second dose at roughly 4 weeks were pooled with those who got a second dose at roughly 12 weeks. The vaccinee samples were drawn from two UK trials, COV001 and COV002, one of which was a single-blind randomized controlled phase 2/3 trial testing AZD1222 (ChAdOx1 nCoV-19) in healthy adults. For TCRbeta chain sequencing, PBMC samples from trial participants were taken at day 0 and at day 28 after the second dose. General study outcomes and caveats: The 56-69-year group was small, and its depth increase did not reach significance, likely because of low power. After two AZD1222 doses, spike-specific TCR breadth and depth were significantly higher than at day 0 and than in MenACWY recipients. Participants were mostly white British, with more females than males. The authors suggested clonal diversity may have been underestimated. Because no samples from the day 14 peak response were available, repertoires could be characterized only after the peak T cell response. Conclusions about previously exposed vaccinees were limited because only six AZD1222 recipients were SARS-CoV-2 seropositive at baseline. Vaccine-associated CD4 TCRs spanned the whole spike protein, with dominant responses in regions 160-218 and 743-854. Reportedly, almost half of the unique spike-specific TCRs recognized epitopes lying outside the regions that are mutated in the B.1.351 and B.1.1.7 variants.

The CDR3 regions of human TCRbeta chains were subjected to immunosequencing. Processing in the source paper ran as follows. Repertoire TCRs were checked for matches against a reference library of SARS-CoV-2-specific TCRs that had been generated using the MIRA antigen-specificity platform. Breadth was defined as the fraction of unique TCRs that were SARS-CoV-2-associated. Depth was defined as the fraction of total T cells that were SARS-CoV-2-associated. Each spike-specific TCR was assigned to its reactive spike region and to a CD4 or CD8 class using the MIRA data. Log10-transformed breadth and depth values were compared by one-way ANOVA with Sidak's multiple comparisons tests. TCRdb provides this immuneACCESS table in a form limited to in-frame rearrangements. Some clones are lacking; in checked studies, under half of them reflect an unresolved V gene, and why the rest are absent is not known. V and J calls and clone size are copied from that table; D and trimming were computed from the DNA. In this sample the table shows 250,000 to 300,000 clones, around 92% of which occur a single time. Of the sample, around 0.57% is held by the ten largest clones.

This clonotype was sampled from an adult who received the AZD1222 COVID-19 vaccine. The material was peripheral blood, obtained 28 days after the second AZD1222 dose.

The sequenced DNA is TGTGCCACCCGCTGGGACGTCCGCTCTGGAAACACCATATATTTT. This is translated as CATRWDVRSGNTIYF. Here the chain combines TRBV28 and TRBJ1-3; a weak D assignment points to TRBD1 (5 bases agree). For CDR1 and CDR2, the germline V gene lists MDHEN and SYDVKM. Trimming removed 10 bases from V and 0 bases from J, leaving 16 bases between the germline ends. Measured from the cysteine to the phenylalanine, the CDR3 is 15 residues long. Left in the record is the CDR3 DNA by itself, 45 bases read in frame from the first base. Where the CDR3 stops, the reference TRBV28 and TRBJ1-3 genes take over; the full variable domain is DVKVTQSSRYLVKRTGEKVFLECVQDMDHENMFWYRQDPGLGLRLIYFSYDVKMKEKGDIPEGYSVSREKKERFSLILESASTNQTSMYLCATRWDVRSGNTIYFGEGSWLTVV.